This is a list of T cell receptor beta chains from one sample in a study of blood T cell repertoires in COVID-19. Only in-frame clones appear in the TCRdb table, and some are missing; sequencing was by immunoSEQ multiplex PCR. The sample has around 38,000 clones, roughly nine tenths seen once. What was sequenced was peripheral blood. The receptors shown here come from a human donor in a cohort sampled during active COVID-19. Both conserved end residues are part of each CDR3. Each record gives: J gene, V gene, CDR3 protein.

J gene: TRBJ2-7; V gene: TRBV4-2; CDR3 protein: CASSPGSPQNYEQYF
J gene: TRBJ2-1; V gene: TRBV6-5; CDR3 protein: CASSYQTSVGNEQFF
J gene: TRBJ1-5; V gene: TRBV19; CDR3 protein: CASRRGLYSNQPQHF
J gene: TRBJ2-7; V gene: TRBV7-2; CDR3 protein: CASRLTGTGTYEQYF
J gene: TRBJ2-7; V gene: TRBV21-1; CDR3 protein: CASSTPRVEQGTTDEQYF
J gene: TRBJ2-1; V gene: TRBV6-2/TRBV6-3; CDR3 protein: CASSPRGALGYNEQFF
J gene: TRBJ2-1; V gene: TRBV2; CDR3 protein: CASRDRVSYNEQFF
J gene: TRBJ2-5; V gene: TRBV5-6; CDR3 protein: CASSLAGRRETQYF
J gene: TRBJ2-1; V gene: TRBV29-1; CDR3 protein: CSTRDEQFF
J gene: TRBJ1-5; V gene: TRBV15; CDR3 protein: CATSGNGQGHQPQHF
J gene: TRBJ2-5; V gene: TRBV18; CDR3 protein: CASSTTVDETQYF
J gene: TRBJ1-4; V gene: TRBV28; CDR3 protein: CASSSPGQGNEKLFF
J gene: TRBJ2-3; V gene: TRBV5-8; CDR3 protein: CASSLIGQGYF
J gene: TRBJ1-1; V gene: TRBV12-5; CDR3 protein: CASGAGLLTEAFF
J gene: TRBJ2-3; V gene: TRBV7-2; CDR3 protein: CASSPGGTDTQYF
J gene: TRBJ2-5; V gene: TRBV5-6; CDR3 protein: CASSLYDRQEETQYF
J gene: TRBJ2-5; V gene: TRBV7-2; CDR3 protein: CASFLAETQYF
J gene: TRBJ2-2; V gene: TRBV19; CDR3 protein: CASSIGPSEPNTGELFF
J gene: TRBJ2-1; V gene: TRBV29-1; CDR3 protein: CSVKDRYNEQFF